This entry concerns a single T cell receptor (beta chain). The sample belongs to a study of control samples from healthy donors and cancer patients. The repertoire was sequenced with immunoSEQ multiplex PCR; TCRdb's copy has only in-frame clones and lacks some. The sample contains 130,000 or so clones, roughly 92% of which appear only once. The source of this sequence is a man aged 18 to 30 in good health. The sample taken for sequencing was blood.

The CDR3 is CAINPSGGGQETQYF. The CDR3 nucleotides are TGTGCCATCAATCCTAGCGGGGGGGGACAAGAGACCCAGTACTTC. This rearrangement joins TRBV10-3 to TRBJ2-5, with TRBD2 matching over 12 bases. V dropped 7 bases and J dropped 2; count of bases not matched to a gene: 5. CDR3 length equals 15 residues. CDR1 is ENHRY, CDR2 SYGVKD, per germline.